A selection of T cell receptor beta chains follows, all from one sample in a study of T cell responses to AZD1222 COVID-19 vaccine. Generated by immunoSEQ multiplex PCR, the TCRdb table keeps only in-frame clones and is missing some. The profile covers 150,000 to 200,000 clones, with 85% to 90% appearing a single time and 5% to 7% taken by the ten largest. The sample in question was peripheral blood, obtained on day 0 of AZD1222 vaccination. The receptor source for this set is an adult in good health. The CDR3 runs from the conserved cysteine through the conserved F or W. The D gene is left open where the match is weak. Only part of the rows carry a size: once, few, many, or a class if the clone is expanded.

TRBV6-5,13,.,.,TRBJ1-1,TGTGCCAGCAGCCCCACAATTTCGGGGGAAGCTTTCTTT,CASSPTISGEAFF
TRBV7-2,12,.,.,TRBJ2-7,TGTGCCAGCAGCGCCCCGTTAGGCGAGCAGTACTTC,CASSAPLGEQYF
TRBV4-3,15,.,.,TRBJ2-7,TGCGCCAGCAGCCAAGACGGCGGCCACTCCTACGAGCAGTACTTC,CASSQDGGHSYEQYF
TRBV5-1,15,.,.,TRBJ1-1,TGCGCCAGCAGCGAAGGGGCAGGAATGAACACTGAAGCTTTCTTT,CASSEGAGMNTEAFF
TRBV7-2,13,.,.,TRBJ1-5,TGTGCCAGCAGCCAGGGGAGAGGGCAGCCCCAGCATTTT,CASSQGRGQPQHF
TRBV6-5,15,.,.,TRBJ1-5,TGTGCCAGCAGTTACGGCCCGCCAGGTTTTCAGCCCCAGCATTTT,CASSYGPPGFQPQHF
TRBV5-4,13,.,.,TRBJ1-2,TGTGCCAGCAGCTTTGGATACCGACCCACCGGGACCTTC,CASSFGYRPTGTF
TRBV10-3,15,.,.,TRBJ1-5,TGTGCCATCAGTATGGACGGAGATAGCAATCAGCCCCAGCATTTT,CAISMDGDSNQPQHF
TRBV7-2,13,TRBD1,.,TRBJ1-5,TGTGCCAGCAGTCTGGACAGGGAAGGGCCCCAGCATTTT,CASSLDREGPQHF
TRBV4-3,16,.,.,TRBJ2-7,TGCGCCAGCAGCCGACAAGCGGGAACGACAGGCTACGAGCAGTACTTC,CASSRQAGTTGYEQYF
TRBV3-1/TRBV3-2,15,.,.,TRBJ2-7,TGTGCCAGCAGCCGTCGCGCAGATTTAAACTACGAGCAGTACTTC,CASSRRADLNYEQYF
TRBV6-5,15,.,.,TRBJ2-7,TGTGCCAGCTACGGCGGGGTGACCCTGGCCTACGAGCAGTACTTC,CASYGGVTLAYEQYF
TRBV2,14,.,.,TRBJ2-1,TGTGCCAGCAGTGAAGCGTTGGCAGGGAATGAGCAGTTCTTC,CASSEALAGNEQFF
TRBV30,11,.,once,TRBJ2-7,TGTGCCTGGAGCGAGTTTTACGAGCAGTACTTC,CAWSEFYEQYF
TRBV30,18,TRBD1,.,TRBJ1-1,TGTGCCTGGAGGCCCCTAAAACAGGGGGACAGTCTGAACACTGAAGCTTTCTTT,CAWRPLKQGDSLNTEAFF
TRBV7-9,14,.,once,TRBJ1-2,TGTGCCAGCAGCCTGGGCAGGATTAACTATGGCTACACCTTC,CASSLGRINYGYTF
TRBV7-9,15,.,.,TRBJ1-2,TGTGCCAGCAGCGAACCGACGGAGTGGTACTATGGCTACACCTTC,CASSEPTEWYYGYTF
TRBV28,17,TRBD1,.,TRBJ1-2,TGTGCCAGCAGTTTATCCCGGGACAGTTCCTCTAACTATGGCTACACCTTC,CASSLSRDSSSNYGYTF
TRBV10-1,15,.,once,TRBJ1-6,TGCGCCAGCAGGCAAGGGGAAAGGAATGGTTCACCCCTCCACTTT,CASRQGERNGSPLHF
TRBV19,16,TRBD1,.,TRBJ2-2,TGTGCCAGTAGTATCCTCGGGACAGGGGGCCCCGGGGAGCTGTTTTTT,CASSILGTGGPGELFF
TRBV18,13,.,.,TRBJ2-1,TGTGCCAGCTCACCTTATAGCCACAATGAGCAGTTCTTC,CASSPYSHNEQFF
TRBV5-1,14,TRBD1,.,TRBJ1-1,TGCGCCAGCAGCTTGGGGACAGGGGGCACTGAAGCTTTCTTT,CASSLGTGGTEAFF
TRBV5-4,15,.,.,TRBJ1-6,TGTGCCAGCAGCCAATTATCTGGGAATAATTCACCCCTCCACTTT,CASSQLSGNNSPLHF
TRBV27,13,.,.,TRBJ2-7,TGTGCCAGCAGTTTAGTTGGGTCGGGGGAGCAGTACTTC,CASSLVGSGEQYF
TRBV19,15,.,.,TRBJ2-5,TGTGCCAGTAGTATAGGCCAACAGTCCAAAGAGACCCAGTACTTC,CASSIGQQSKETQYF
TRBV5-1,14,.,.,TRBJ1-5,TGCGCCAGCAGCTTATCGGGTAGCAATCAGCCCCAGCATTTT,CASSLSGSNQPQHF
TRBV6-5,14,.,few,TRBJ1-5,TGTGCCAGCACTTACGGGGTGAGCAATCAGCCCCAGCATTTT,CASTYGVSNQPQHF
TRBV19,15,TRBD2,once,TRBJ2-3,TGTGCCAGTAGTATTGGGACTAGAGTCACAGATACGCAGTATTTT,CASSIGTRVTDTQYF
TRBV7-3,14,.,.,TRBJ2-2,TGTGCCACCTCCCGGGGTGGGGACACCGGGGAGCTGTTTTTT,CATSRGGDTGELFF
TRBV6-5,15,TRBD1,.,TRBJ1-5,TGTGCCAGCAGTTCTGGGACAGGGAGCAATCAGCCCCAGCATTTT,CASSSGTGSNQPQHF
TRBV6-1,17,.,.,TRBJ1-6,TGTGCCAGCAGTAAAGGGTCCCCGGTACAGCTTAATTCACCCCTCCACTTT,CASSKGSPVQLNSPLHF
TRBV4-3,18,TRBD2,.,TRBJ2-1,TGCGCCAGCAGCCAAGATCGGGGACTAGCGGGAGGTAGCAATGAGCAGTTCTTC,CASSQDRGLAGGSNEQFF
TRBV10-3,14,.,.,TRBJ2-2,TGTGCCATCAAAGGACAGACGAACACCGGGGAGCTGTTTTTT,CAIKGQTNTGELFF
TRBV7-9,16,.,.,TRBJ1-3,TGTGCCAGCAGCTCCTCTTGGCGGGGATTGGGGAACACCATATATTTT,CASSSSWRGLGNTIYF
TRBV11-2,16,TRBD2,.,TRBJ2-7,TGTGCCAGCAGCCGGGGGGGGAGGGTAAGAAGATACGAGCAGTACTTC,CASSRGGRVRRYEQYF
TRBV27,14,.,.,TRBJ1-4,TGTGCCAGCAGTATTTTAGGGGTCGGGGAAAAACTGTTTTTT,CASSILGVGEKLFF
TRBV3-1/TRBV3-2,15,.,.,TRBJ1-4,TGTGCCAGCAGTCTCACCCGGACAAATAATGAAAAACTGTTTTTT,CASSLTRTNNEKLFF
TRBV10-3,13,.,.,TRBJ2-5,TGTGCCATCAAAAGTCAGGGCGGGGAGACCCAGTACTTC,CAIKSQGGETQYF
TRBV7-9,11,.,.,TRBJ2-1,TGTGCCAGCAGCCTTTTGAATGAGCAGTTCTTC,CASSLLNEQFF
TRBV28,16,.,.,TRBJ2-7,TGTGCCAGCAGTTCACTCCAACGGACCCTTAGGTACGAGCAGTACTTC,CASSSLQRTLRYEQYF
TRBV19,15,TRBD1,once,TRBJ1-5,TGTGCCAGTAGTATCCGGGACAGCTACAATCAGCCCCAGCATTTT,CASSIRDSYNQPQHF
TRBV6-1,16,.,many,TRBJ1-3,TGTGCCAGCAGTGGCGGGCGGGGAAGGTCTGGAAACACCATATATTTT,CASSGGRGRSGNTIYF
TRBV19,16,TRBD1,few,TRBJ1-5,TGTGCCAGTAGTCTCCTCCCAGGGGGAAGCAATCAGCCCCAGCATTTT,CASSLLPGGSNQPQHF
TRBV5-1,13,.,.,TRBJ2-7,TGCGCCAGCAGCTTGAAGGGAATGGCCGAGCAGTACTTC,CASSLKGMAEQYF
TRBV6-5,15,.,.,TRBJ2-2,TGTGCCAGCAGTTTATCTGGACGGAGCACCGGGGAGCTGTTTTTT,CASSLSGRSTGELFF
TRBV30,16,.,.,TRBJ1-6,TGTGCCTGGAGTGGCGATCCGGGACATTATAATTCACCCCTCCACTTT,CAWSGDPGHYNSPLHF
TRBV24-1,16,TRBD1,.,TRBJ2-1,TGTGCCACCAGTGATATGGGACAGGGGTTCTACAATGAGCAGTTCTTC,CATSDMGQGFYNEQFF
TRBV18,13,.,.,TRBJ1-4,TGTGCCAGCTCAAATTGGGTTGGGGAAAAACTGTTTTTT,CASSNWVGEKLFF
TRBV15,16,.,.,TRBJ1-1,TGTGCCACCAGCAGGAGAGGGGGGGGCGGGTACACTGAAGCTTTCTTT,CATSRRGGGGYTEAFF
TRBV28,13,TRBD1,.,TRBJ1-2,TGTGCCAGCAGGATTGGGACAGCCTATGGCTACACCTTC,CASRIGTAYGYTF